The text below deals with one T cell receptor (beta chain). The specificity of this receptor is unknown. No clone much larger than this one lies a single base away; base qualities are absent. This sample was included in a study of CD8 T cells in Susac syndrome (dated by TCRdb to the late 2010s). About the full investigation: Repertoire sequencing was used to test whether CD8+ T cell activation and differentiation in Susac syndrome was antigen driven. Results and caveats for the whole study, not just this receptor: The number of individuals in the TCR sequencing and HLA analysis was recognized as being relatively small.

The junction shows trimming of 6 bases on V and 7 bases on J, plus 9 bases between the germline ends. Its CDR3 holds 11 amino acids, cysteine through phenylalanine. Only the CDR3 part of the read is kept: 33 bases, read in frame from the first base. CDR1 SEHNR and CDR2 FQNEAQ were looked up in the germline V gene (reference sequence). RNA was extracted using the RNeasy kit, and roughly 0.5 to 1 ug of the RNA was reverse transcribed with random hexamers. The immunoSEQ multiplex PCR assay, which covers 54 Vbeta and 13 Jbeta segments, was used to amplify TCR beta CDR3 regions. PCR amplification bias was corrected by using a synthetic template baseline for primer optimization and computational correction. As for the original processing: Reads were assigned to V, D and J genes according to IMGT and analyzed in immunoSEQ Analyzer, with only productive sequences retained. Clonality was calculated as one minus the Shannon entropy normalized by log2 of the number of productive unique sequences. For each patient and control, public and private clones were evaluated within the 100 most prevalent clones. Susac-specific clones were defined as absent from healthy and MS cohorts, 1052 published viral clones and other ImmuneACCESS disease sequences. TCRdb reprocessing: public reads trimmed at Q25 with fastp, clones called with MiXCR, in-frame beta chains kept. A single entry per CDR3 protein holds the most common genes and DNA from its merged rows. Here the V and J calls rest on TCRdb's processing, not on the authors' analysis. This sample comprises 150,000 to 200,000 distinct CDR3 sequences, around 94% of them detected only once. Over 0.09% of the sample rests with the top ten.

Peripheral blood CD8+ and CD4+ T cells from healthy donors, Susac syndrome patients and multiple sclerosis patients were profiled by high-throughput TCR beta sequencing. Multiple sclerosis controls were treatment-naive patients with stable or active relapsing-remitting disease fulfilling revised McDonald criteria. Bulk CD8+ and CD4+ T cells were purified by magnetic negative isolation, while CD8+ TEMRA cells were enriched using FACS. Blood was collected in EDTA tubes and processed within 24 hours, with PBMCs isolated through density gradient centrifugation. PBMCs destined for TCR sequencing were cryopreserved in liquid nitrogen and later thawed in a 37 °C water bath. The sorted or isolated CD4+, CD8+ and CD8+ TEMRA cells reached a purity of at least 90%.

Material: CD4+ T cells from PBMCs. This chain joins TRBV7-9 to TRBJ1-2; no D gene can be assigned with confidence. This TCR was recovered from a human donor with multiple sclerosis. CDR3 sequence: CASSTVGGYTF. The DNA reads as follows: TGTGCCAGCAGTACCGTAGGTGGCTACACCTTC.